This TCR beta chain appears in the sequencing data of a study of cytomegalovirus exposure and HLA in healthy donors. Study results and caveats: In an earlier analysis, about 90% or about 30%: the productive usage of most TCR beta V segments.

The primer mix had 60 Vbeta and 13 Jbeta primers. Data came from immunoSEQ multiplex PCR; TCRdb stores just in-frame clones and leaves some out. The sample includes around 94,000 clones, over 70% seen only once; the top ten take around 5%. About this clone itself: Antigen unknown.

V lost 9 bases and J 8 bases, leaving 19 bases between the germline ends. The CDR3 spans 14 residues. Looked up from germline, CDR1 is LNHDA and CDR2 is SQIVND (reference sequence). This TCR derives from a middle-aged woman in good health and CMV-seronegative. The gene calls are TRBV19 and TRBJ2-2; the D gene is possibly TRBD1 (6 bases). The sequencing sample was made of PBMCs. The CDR3 DNA follows: TGTGCCAGCCTAGCTGACAGGCAAGCGGGGGAGCTGTTTTTT. It codes for CASLADRQAGELFF.